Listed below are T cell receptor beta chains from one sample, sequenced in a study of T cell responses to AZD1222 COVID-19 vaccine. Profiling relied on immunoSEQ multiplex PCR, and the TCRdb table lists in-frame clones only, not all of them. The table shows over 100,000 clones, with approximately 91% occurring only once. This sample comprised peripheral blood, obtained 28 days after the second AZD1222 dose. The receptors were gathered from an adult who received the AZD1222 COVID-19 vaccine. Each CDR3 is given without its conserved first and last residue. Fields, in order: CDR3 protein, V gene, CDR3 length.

ASSSPATYEQY,TRBV6-5,11
ASSPSVSATEAF,TRBV3-1/TRBV3-2,12
ASKLPGTDTQY,TRBV6-5,11
ATQDSGRTDTQY,TRBV24-1,12
AAGQPYNSPLH,TRBV27,11
ASSKYDRGDNNQPQH,TRBV21-1,15
ASSSQGAKEKLF,TRBV19,12
ASSSDRAQPQH,TRBV18,11
ASSQDRNYEQY,TRBV4-1,11
ASSSLSPYGYT,TRBV28,11
ASSPLAGGSYNEQF,TRBV18,14
ASSQASRVNTEAF,TRBV4-1,13
ASTSTDTQY,TRBV6-5,9
ASSLQVRETQY,TRBV19,11
ASIRVYEQY,TRBV6-4,9
ASSLVLEEETQY,TRBV5-1,12
ASSPGQGLSSPLH,TRBV18,13
ASTRRVGLNQPQH,TRBV28,13
ASSSEPFTAVLYYGYT,TRBV27,16
ASSLRGGTDTQY,TRBV5-5,12
ASSQAGHLSHGYT,TRBV14,13
AISADSTGSLDTQY,TRBV10-3,14
ASSLYSGANTGELF,TRBV28,14
ASSQEGMSQPQH,TRBV4-1,12
SVEVGLGQPQH,TRBV29-1,11
ASSFIASSSYGYT,TRBV11-2,13
ASTREGSTGELF,TRBV2,12
ASSHLAGGPNEQF,TRBV14,13
ASSLRLADYNEQF,TRBV27,13
ASSPGGTNTGELF,TRBV5-4,13
ASSPIPDGGELF,TRBV5-1,12
SASKAGSDEQY,TRBV20-1,11
ASRRGYSNQPQH,TRBV5-5,12
ASSLVRERARSEQF,TRBV5-6,14
ASSRQGRGDGYT,TRBV27,12
ASSPRATLDGELF,TRBV7-8,13
SASKGQYEQY,TRBV20-1,10
ASSLSGVEDTQY,TRBV7-3,12
ASGGSDRGYGYT,TRBV12-5,12
ASSTPVTGETQY,TRBV19,12
ASSQGTGEYEQY,TRBV3-1/TRBV3-2,12
SARDKYVQY,TRBV20-1,9
ASSLETTGELF,TRBV5-6,11
ASSLNPEVTGELF,TRBV5-4,13
ASSQRRGAFYEQY,TRBV6-6,13
ATSDGTGGSNEKLF,TRBV24-1,14
ASSPAGGSDTQY,TRBV5-4,12
ASSEDRDRVSSRGYT,TRBV2,15
ASSRTGLYGYT,TRBV12-3/TRBV12-4,11
ASSTTGTYEQY,TRBV19,11
ASSPRPVEFYNSPLH,TRBV11-3,15
ASSQVMRTTDTQY,TRBV14,13